Following are 24 T cell receptor beta chains from one sample sequenced in a study of human T cells and chemical hapten exposure. One entry per CDR3 protein, called by TCRdb with MiXCR from the RACE reads. The table lists about 340,000 distinct CDR3 sequences, approximately 6.3% of them singletons. Indicated time point: patch test 1, 2 weeks after DPC sensitization. Treatment defined: therapeutic diphenylcyclopropenone sensitization with weekly scalp DPC. The sample consisted of whole blood, taken in connection with sensitization to the hapten diphenylcyclopropenone (DPC). The receptors were sampled from a woman aged 18-29 years with alopecia areata. Some clones in this sample may be carry-over from other donors' samples.

This clonotype was detected many times. The rearrangement uses TRBV9 and TRBJ2-1; TRBD2 matches at 9 bases. This CDR3 is 16 amino acids long. V lost 0 bases to trimming and J lost 8 bases; unmatched junction nucleotides: 9. Germline V lookup: CDR1 SGDLS, CDR2 YYNGEE. The CDR3 DNA is TGTGCCAGCAGCGTAGATGCGGGGGGGCGTTGGGATGAGCAGTTCTTC. It codes for CASSVDAGGRWDEQFF.

This clonotype occurred many times. V usage is TRBV29-1 and J usage is TRBJ2-5; D might be TRBD1 (5 bases). Germline loops: CDR1 SQVTM, CDR2 ANQGSEA. CDR3 length equals 11 residues. Trimming shortened V by 7 bases and J by 5 bases, and 11 bases separated the two germline ends. Written as DNA, the CDR3 is TGCAGCGATGGGGCGAAGGAGACCCAGTACTTC. Its translation: CSDGAKETQYF.

This clonotype was counted only a few times. The chain is built from TRBV4-3 and TRBJ2-2, with D possibly called TRBD1 or TRBD2 (6 bases each). Trimming took 3 bases from V and 3 from J, leaving 23 bases between them. In germline, CDR1 is LGHNA, CDR2 YSLEER. This CDR3 comprises 19 residues. The CDR3 DNA reads as TGCGCCAGCAGCCACCCCACCGATTGGAAACGGGGGCACACCGGGGAGCTGTTTTTT. Residues: CASSHPTDWKRGHTGELFF.

The gene calls are TRBV6-5 and TRBJ1-4, with D possibly matching TRBD1 (6 bases). Germline CDR1 is MNHEY and CDR2 is SVGAGI. Deletions cut 5 bases from V and 1 base from J, with 8 bases between. The CDR3 loop spans 14 amino acids. This CDR3 reads CASSEQGTNEKLFF. CDR3 nucleotides: TGTGCCAGCAGTGAACAGGGAACTAATGAAAAACTGTTTTTT.

In this sample, this clonotype turned up a few times. The V call is TRBV5-1, the J call TRBJ2-5, with TRBD2 as a possible D gene (5 bases). V was cut by 3 bases and J by 5 bases, with 14 bases left in between. CDR3 length: 14 amino acids. Germline V gives CDR1 SGHRS, CDR2 YFSETQ. The CDR3 loop is CASSSPPGIETQYF. In DNA form, the CDR3 reads TGCGCCAGCAGCTCACCACCGGGGATCGAGACCCAGTACTTC.

This clonotype was picked up a small number of times. The CDR3 here is CAIMTSGAGTDTQYF. The CDR3 nucleotides read TGTGCCATAATGACTAGCGGGGCGGGCACAGATACGCAGTATTTT. The rearrangement uses TRBV10-3 and TRBJ2-3, with 11 bases matching TRBD2. J lost 1 base, V lost 9 bases, and 6 bases had no gene match. The length of the CDR3 is 15 residues. Per germline, CDR1 ENHRY and CDR2 SYGVKD.

Many counts were recorded for this clonotype. This chain uses TRBV9 with TRBJ1-6; D gene uncertain. CDR1 is SGDLS, CDR2 YYNGEE, per germline. V lost 0 bases and J lost 5, with 12 bases in between. This CDR3 contains 16 residues. CDR3 region: CASSVGEAIHNSPLHF. Written as DNA, the CDR3 is TGTGCCAGCAGCGTAGGGGAGGCCATTCATAATTCACCCCTCCACTTT. Full variable domain (remainder filled in from reference TRBV9 and TRBJ1-6): DSGVTQTPKHLITATGQRVTLRCSPRSGDLSVYWYQQSLDQGLQFLIQYYNGEERAKGNILERFSAQQFPDLHSELNLSSLELGDSALYFCASSVGEAIHNSPLHFGNGTRLTVT.

The rearrangement links TRBV20-1 to TRBJ2-3; 9 nucleotides match TRBD2. Germline CDR1 DFQATT, CDR2 SNEGSKA (reference sequence). The CDR3 loop spans 17 amino acids. The V gene end was trimmed by 5 bases and the J gene end by 4 bases; junction bases not matched to a gene: 16. This CDR3 is CSAPLEGRGGRSDTQYF. CDR3 nucleotide sequence: TGCAGTGCTCCGCTGGAGGGGCGGGGGGGCCGCTCAGATACGCAGTATTTT.

The chain recombines TRBV29-1 with TRBJ1-2, with D tentatively TRBD1 (5 bases). CDR3 size: 13 residues. Germline V gene lookup returns CDR1 SQVTM and CDR2 ANQGSEA. Trimming cost V 3 bases and J 8 bases, with 16 bases left between them. The CDR3 nucleotides read TGCAGCGTTGATGATCAGGGAGAGGACGGCTACACCTTC. This sequence encodes CSVDDQGEDGYTF.

The chain joins TRBV5-4 to TRBJ2-4; 9 bases agree with TRBD1. CDR3 size: 17 residues. Germline loops: CDR1 SGHNT, CDR2 YYREEE (reference sequence). Losses at the gene ends were 1 base for V and 0 bases for J; bases not matched to a gene: 5. CDR3 coding DNA: TGTGCCAGCAGCTTGTGGACAGGGGCCAAAGCCAAAAACATTCAGTACTTC. It codes for CASSLWTGAKAKNIQYF.

This clonotype was detected many times. The genes are TRBV6-6 and TRBJ2-1; TRBD1 is a possible D gene (5 bases). Germline V gene sequence: CDR1 MNHNY, CDR2 SVGAGI (reference sequence). CDR3 size: 13 residues. Trimming left V 6 bases short and J 7 bases short, with 13 bases between. CDR3 protein: CASRVQVENEQFF. CDR3 DNA sequence: TGTGCCAGCAGGGTACAGGTGGAGAATGAGCAGTTCTTC.

The rearrangement uses TRBV5-6 and TRBJ2-1, with D possibly matching TRBD1 (6 bases). The CDR3 totals 13 residues. The germline CDR1 and CDR2 sequences are SGHDT and YYEEEE. V lost 0 bases and J lost 13, with 14 bases in between. The CDR3 nucleotides read TGTGCCAGCAGCTTGGGGGACAAGGGTCCCCAGTTCTTC. As protein: CASSLGDKGPQFF.

The chain uses TRBV6-6 and TRBJ1-5; 8 bases fit TRBD1. V lost 6 bases and J lost 7; bases outside the gene matches: 8. The CDR3 extends over 14 amino acids. Germline CDR1 MNHNY, CDR2 SVGAGI (reference sequence). The CDR3 DNA sequence: TGTGCCAGCAGCTCACAGGGGGGGCGGCAGCCCCAGCATTTT. Amino acids: CASSSQGGRQPQHF.

This clonotype came up many times. The rearrangement joins TRBV6-2 or TRBV6-3 to TRBJ2-2; 9 bases are shared with TRBD1. The CDR3 is made up of 14 amino acids. Germline CDR1 and CDR2: MNHEY and SVGEGT. The V and J ends lost 7 bases and 5 bases, in that order; junction bases with no gene match: 5. CDR3 coding DNA: TGTGCCAGCACCCGGACAGGGGAAACCGGGGAGCTGTTTTTT. The encoded protein is CASTRTGETGELFF.

This clonotype showed up just a few times. Germline is not matched at one junction end, which may reflect a read error. This chain links TRBV7-7 with TRBJ2-2, with a possible D match to TRBD2 (5 bases). Germline CDR1 and CDR2: SSHAT and FNYEAQ (reference sequence). There are 16 residues in the CDR3. Here the CDR3 reads CASSLDPGLYTGELFF. In nucleotides, the CDR3 is TGTGCTAGCAGCTTAGACCCCGGACTTTACACCGGGGAGCTGTTTTTT.

This clonotype was counted between two and nine times. The V call is TRBV5-6, the J call TRBJ1-6; 7 nucleotides agree with TRBD1. After removal of 4 bases from V and 4 bases from J, the junction contained 11 bases not matched to a gene. This CDR3 contains 17 residues. Germline CDR1 and CDR2: SGHDT and YYEEEE. CDR3 amino acids: CASSPLGQDLYNSPLHF. For the CDR3, the DNA is TGTGCCAGCAGCCCACTCGGACAGGACTTATATAATTCACCCCTCCACTTT.

The rearrangement uses TRBV6-2 or TRBV6-3 and TRBJ1-1, with 9 bases identical to TRBD1. CDR1 and CDR2 (germline): MNHEY, SVGEGT. The CDR3 is 15 amino acids. V was pared by 1 base and J by 6 bases, with 6 bases of the junction left unmatched. The CDR3 bases are TGTGCCAGCAGTTACTGGGGACAGGGAGTTGCTGAAGCTTTCTTT. Residues: CASSYWGQGVAEAFF.

This clonotype was seen a few times. The chain employs TRBV7-2 and TRBJ2-2; possibly TRBD2 for D (5 bases). V lost 4 bases and J 1 base, leaving 7 bases between the germline ends. The CDR3 loop spans 14 amino acids. CDR1 is SGHTA and CDR2 is FQGNSA in the germline V gene. CDR3 sequence (DNA): TGTGCCAGCAGCTCTGGACTGAACACCGGGGAGCTGTTTTTT. Translation: CASSSGLNTGELFF.

This clonotype was picked up a small number of times. This chain uses TRBV12-3 or TRBV12-4 with TRBJ1-2; D call uncertain. The CDR3 length is 15 residues. With 5 bases removed from V and 4 bases from J, the gap between germline ends came to 17 bases. The CDR3 region is CASSRAVGRIYGYTF. The CDR3 DNA reads TGTGCCAGCAGTAGGGCGGTCGGAAGAATCTATGGCTACACCTTC.

This clonotype has only a few counts. The chain has TRBV6-1 and TRBJ1-6; no firm D call. Trimming removed 6 bases at V and 2 bases at J, with 14 bases between. Germline V CDR1 and CDR2: MNHNS, SASEGT. This CDR3 has 16 residues. The CDR3 DNA is TGTGCCAGCAGGGACCCGACGGACCCCTATAATTCACCCCTCCACTTT. It yields the protein CASRDPTDPYNSPLHF.

The chain employs TRBV4-3 and TRBJ2-3; no reliable D call. V lost 0 bases to trimming and J lost 5 bases, with 6 bases between them. Germline V CDR1 and CDR2: LGHNA, YSLEER. CDR3 length: 13 amino acids. The CDR3 here is CASSQDEKDTQYF. In DNA, the CDR3 is TGCGCCAGCAGCCAAGATGAAAAAGATACGCAGTATTTT.

The chain links TRBV7-2 to TRBJ2-7, with a tentative D call TRBD2 (6 bases). Germline-derived CDR1 and CDR2 are SGHTA and FQGNSA. The CDR3 spans 14 residues. V lost 1 base, J lost 2 bases, and 9 bases lay in between. CDR3 nucleotides: TGTGCCAGCAGCTTAGATCTAGCGCCCTACGAGCAGTACTTC. This translates into CASSLDLAPYEQYF.

Many counts were recorded for this clonotype. V is TRBV6-5 and J is TRBJ2-3; 9 positions match TRBD2. Germline V gene lookup returns CDR1 MNHEY and CDR2 SVGAGI. The CDR3 contains 15 residues. Trimming cost V 4 bases and J 0 bases; bases outside gene matches: 2. The CDR3 bases are TGTGCCAGCAGTTCTCTAGCGGGAAGCACAGATACGCAGTATTTT. This sequence encodes CASSSLAGSTDTQYF.

The V call is TRBV11-2, the J call TRBJ1-6, with D hard to call. V lost 4 bases and J 7 bases, leaving 8 bases between the germline ends. Germline CDR1 and CDR2: SGHAT and FQNNGV. The CDR3 sequence is 13 residues long. CDR3 in DNA: TGTGCCAGCAGCTCTGTCCCAAATTCACCCCTCCACTTT. Translation: CASSSVPNSPLHF.